Described below is a single T cell receptor (beta chain) sequence and its context. In germline, CDR1 is LNHNV, CDR2 YYDKDF (reference sequence). The CDR3 totals 15 residues. Trimming removed 6 bases from V and 0 bases from J; junction bases left unmatched: 7. Assay: immunoSEQ multiplex PCR; the TCRdb copy retains only in-frame clones and omits some. Of about 120,000 clones in the sample, more than 85% were seen once. The data derive from a study of control samples from healthy donors and cancer patients. Sample: blood. This chain uses TRBV15 with TRBJ2-7, with 8 bases that match TRBD1. This TCR derives from a man aged 18 to 35 in good health. The CDR3 nucleotides read TGTGCCACCAGTAAATCCGGGACAGGCTCCTACGAGCAGTACTTC. Translation: CATSKSGTGSYEQYF.